The clone carrying this T cell receptor beta chain has ten or more counts. The CDR3 extends over 13 amino acids. Trimming removed 2 bases from V and 7 bases from J, with 12 bases in between. The germline V gene encodes CDR1 MGHDK and CDR2 SYGVNS. This sample is drawn from a study of HIV-infected patients and healthy controls. The repertoire came from unfractionated whole blood and reflected all unsorted peripheral T cells. About 500 ng RNA was reverse transcribed with alpha and beta constant-region primers. Alpha and beta chain libraries were made separately by chain-specific third strand synthesis with multiplexing indices. Ligation attached cDNA to a 5' RACE adapter that carried a random hexamer and SP2 site. TCRdb re-called the 5' RACE reads with MiXCR, one entry per CDR3 protein. The sample records about 7,400 distinct CDR3 sequences, around 10% being singletons.

The sequence was obtained from an adult with HIV infection. Here the sequenced sample was blood, taken before antiretroviral therapy. J is TRBJ2-7 and V is TRBV25-1; TRBD2 is a possible D gene (5 bases). CDR3 sequence reads: CASSEVARLEQYF. The DNA for the CDR3 is TGTGCCAGCAGTGAAGTCGCTAGACTAGAGCAGTACTTC.